Here is one T cell receptor (beta chain) with its context. Other DNA sequences from this sample encode an identical CDR3 as well. The data derive from a study of shared clonotypes between healthy human individuals. Study details: Donors, aged 18 to 49, were a couple of women and three men.

Deletions cut 2 bases from V and 4 bases from J, with 3 bases between. CDR3 length: 12 residues. Germline CDR1 reads MDHEN; CDR2 reads SYDVKM. Template for every sorted-subset replicate PCR totaled around 200 ng DNA, 25,000 to 30,000 T cell genomes. Authors' methods: Junction-only sequences without quality scores came from ImmunoSEQ, so filtering differed. TCRdb's table, derived via immunoSEQ multiplex PCR, lists solely in-frame clones and lacks some. V, J and clone size reflect that table, while D and trimming were determined from the DNA. The data contain about 2.4 million clones, around nine tenths of them singletons.

The chain has TRBV28 and TRBJ2-1, with D uncertain. Sequencing was performed on naive CD4+ T cells sorted from blood. Regarding subset: CD45RA+ positively selected. The sequence came from a young man in good health. The CDR3: CASSLRYNEQFF. In nucleotides, the CDR3 is TGTGCCAGCAGTTTAAGATACAATGAGCAGTTCTTC. The full variable domain, with the rest looked up from reference TRBV28 and TRBJ2-1, is DVKVTQSSRYLVKRTGEKVFLECVQDMDHENMFWYRQDPGLGLRLIYFSYDVKMKEKGDIPEGYSVSREKKERFSLILESASTNQTSMYLCASSLRYNEQFFGPGTRLTVL.